These 21 T cell receptor beta chains were all obtained from the same sample, sequenced in a study of shared clonotypes between healthy human individuals. Sequenced by immunoSEQ multiplex PCR; TCRdb stores in-frame clones only, minus some. The repertoire has around 2.5 million clones, under 95% of them found once; the top ten carry approximately 0.35%. The sample was naive CD4+ T cells from PBMCs. As to subset: CD45RA+ positively selected. These receptors all stem from a man younger than 35 in good health. Some clones in this sample may be carry-over from other donors' samples.

The chain recombines TRBV7-9 with TRBJ1-2; no definite D call. Looked up from germline, CDR1 is SEHNR and CDR2 is FQNEAQ (reference sequence). Trimming removed 4 bases at V and 6 bases at J, with 12 bases between. This CDR3 is 13 amino acids long. CDR3 protein: CASSSTDLHGYTF. The DNA for the CDR3 is TGTGCCAGCAGCTCAACCGACCTTCATGGCTACACCTTC. The full variable domain, with the rest looked up from reference TRBV7-9 and TRBJ1-2, is DTGVSQNPRHKITKRGQNVTFRCDPISEHNRLYWYRQTLGQGPEFLTYFQNEAQLEKSRLLSDRFSAERPKGSFSTLEIQRTEQGDSAMYLCASSSTDLHGYTFGSGTRLTVV.

V usage is TRBV29-1 and J usage is TRBJ1-2, with D maybe TRBD1 (5 bases). The CDR3 covers 17 residues. Trimming removed 6 bases from V and 0 bases from J, with 23 bases in between. CDR1 is SQVTM, CDR2 ANQGSEA, per germline. For the CDR3, the DNA is TGCAGCGTCGGGAAGGGGACTCTTTTACGAGCTAACTATGGCTACACCTTC. This codes for CSVGKGTLLRANYGYTF.

V usage is TRBV28 and J usage is TRBJ2-7; 8 bases match TRBD2. This CDR3 has 14 residues. The V gene end was trimmed by 8 bases and the J gene end by 0 bases; junction bases not matched to a gene: 6. Germline V lookup: CDR1 MDHEN, CDR2 SYDVKM. The CDR3 region is CASLAGSRSYEQYF. CDR3 bases: TGTGCCAGCTTAGCGGGATCACGCTCCTACGAGCAGTACTTC.

The chain employs TRBV10-3 and TRBJ1-2; possibly TRBD1 for D (5 bases). The length of the CDR3 is 13 residues. V was clipped by 3 bases and J by 8 bases, with 13 bases between them. Germline lookup yields CDR1 ENHRY and CDR2 SYGVKD. CDR3 nucleotide sequence: TGTGCCATCAGTGACCAGGGAAGGAAGGGCTACACCTTC. As protein: CAISDQGRKGYTF.

The chain is built from TRBV6-1 and TRBJ2-5, with D maybe TRBD2 (6 bases). Per germline, CDR1 MNHNS and CDR2 SASEGT. CDR3 length: 14 residues. V shed 4 bases and J shed 0 bases, with 9 bases lying between them. CDR3 DNA: TGTGCCAGCAGTGCTCGACTAGACCAAGAGACCCAGTACTTC. Amino acid sequence: CASSARLDQETQYF.

V gene TRBV28 combines with J gene TRBJ2-3; D not resolved. The length of the CDR3 is 11 residues. Trimming left V 11 bases short and J 11 bases short, with 17 bases between. CDR1 and CDR2 from the germline V gene are MDHEN and SYDVKM. This CDR3 is CAGASGQKQYF. The DNA of the CDR3 is TGTGCCGGCGCGTCGGGCCAGAAGCAGTATTTT.

The chain links TRBV5-1 to TRBJ2-1, with D uncertain. The ends were cut back, 6 bases at V and 16 bases at J, with 23 bases in the middle. Germline V CDR1 and CDR2: SGHRS, YFSETQ. The CDR3 covers 13 residues. DNA of the CDR3: TGCGCCAGCACTTCATTCCCCCAGGACCTCCTCTTCTTC. Encoded protein: CASTSFPQDLLFF.

CDR3 DNA sequence: TGTGCCAGCAGCCAAGATGCGGCAGGACTCATCTCTGGAAACACCATATATTTT. Its translation: CASSQDAAGLISGNTIYF. This chain links TRBV4-2 with TRBJ1-3, with unresolved D. V was pared by 0 bases and J by 0 bases, with 15 bases between. Germline V gene lookup returns CDR1 LGHNA and CDR2 YNFKEQ. The CDR3 has 18 residues.

The V call is TRBV6-1, the J call TRBJ2-1, with 9 bases lining up with TRBD2. V trimming: 5 bases; J trimming: 8 bases; junction bases outside the gene matches: 7. This CDR3 has 14 residues. Germline CDR1 and CDR2: MNHNS and SASEGT. CDR3 nucleotide sequence: TGTGCCAGCAGTCGTAGCGGGAGCATCGATGAGCAGTTCTTC. This gives the protein CASSRSGSIDEQFF.

J is TRBJ2-3 and V is TRBV9, with D maybe TRBD2 (5 bases). Germline V gene sequence: CDR1 SGDLS, CDR2 YYNGEE. The CDR3 sequence is 15 residues long. With 4 bases removed from V and 4 bases from J, the gap between germline ends came to 16 bases. CDR3 sequence: CASSSRGAAPDTQYF. CDR3 bases: TGTGCCAGCAGCTCCCGAGGAGCGGCCCCAGATACGCAGTATTTT.

The chain combines TRBV28 with TRBJ2-3; tentatively, D is TRBD2 (5 bases). Germline V gene data show CDR1 as MDHEN and CDR2 as SYDVKM. The CDR3 contains 14 residues. The V gene lost 6 bases and the J gene lost 4 bases, with 14 bases spanning the gap. As DNA, the CDR3 is TGTGCCAGCAGGACTGGACTGGATGCAGATACGCAGTATTTT. This translates into CASRTGLDADTQYF.

The chain recombines TRBV7-2 with TRBJ2-1; 11 bases align to TRBD2. CDR1 SGHTA and CDR2 FQGNSA come from the germline V gene. After removal of 4 bases from V and 4 bases from J, the junction contained 9 bases not matched to a gene. This CDR3 is built from 17 residues. The CDR3 sequence is CASSSQFGLAGYNEQFF. In nucleotides, the CDR3 is TGTGCCAGCAGCTCCCAATTCGGACTAGCGGGTTACAATGAGCAGTTCTTC.

This chain joins TRBV14 and TRBJ2-7; D is uncertain. Germline CDR1 and CDR2: SGHDN and FVKESK. V was cut by 4 bases and J by 2 bases, with 6 bases left in between. The CDR3 runs to 12 residues. Here the CDR3 reads CASSRVTYEQYF. CDR3 bases: TGTGCCAGCAGCCGGGTAACCTACGAGCAGTACTTC.

Points on this clone: The same CDR3 arises from other DNA sequences in this sample as well. The chain joins TRBV5-8 to TRBJ2-5, with 8 positions matching TRBD1. Germline CDR1 is SGHTS and CDR2 is YDEGEE. The CDR3 is 14 residues long. V dropped 0 bases and J dropped 4; count of bases not matched to a gene: 2. Here the CDR3 reads CASSLGQGRETQYF. The DNA for the CDR3 is TGTGCCAGCAGCTTGGGACAGGGGCGAGAGACCCAGTACTTC.

The CDR3 sequence is CASSDNPNTEAFF. The CDR3 DNA reads as TGTGCCAGCAGTGACAACCCGAACACTGAAGCTTTCTTT. The chain combines TRBV6-6 with TRBJ1-1; D gene uncertain. V was trimmed by 5 bases and J by 1 base, leaving 8 bases between them. CDR1 MNHNY and CDR2 SVGAGI come from the germline V gene (reference sequence). The CDR3 spans 13 residues.

This clone was found once. J is TRBJ1-1 and V is TRBV11-2; D ambiguous. This CDR3 comprises 13 residues. V was clipped by 2 bases and J by 5 bases, with 9 bases between them. CDR1 is SGHAT, CDR2 FQNNGV, per germline. CDR3 region: CASSLSGVTEAFF. In DNA form, the CDR3 reads TGTGCCAGCAGCTTAAGTGGGGTTACTGAAGCTTTCTTT.

V is TRBV11-2 and J is TRBJ2-2; 7 bases fit TRBD2. J was trimmed by 17 bases and V by 1 base; bases with no gene match: 4. CDR1 SGHAT and CDR2 FQNNGV come from the germline V gene. The CDR3 is 11 amino acids. CDR3 DNA: TGTGCCAGCAGCTTAGGTTTAGCGGGTTTTTTT. Translated, it gives CASSLGLAGFF.

This chain links TRBV19 with TRBJ1-1, with 7 nucleotides matching TRBD1. The CDR3 loop spans 15 amino acids. The germline gives CDR1 LNHDA, CDR2 SQIVND (reference sequence). After removal of 4 bases from V and 7 bases from J, the junction contained 12 bases not matched to a gene. The CDR3 DNA reads as TGTGCCAGTAGTAGGCCGGGACAGTCCTTCTATGAAGCTTTCTTT. It encodes CASSRPGQSFYEAFF.

V gene TRBV28 combines with J gene TRBJ1-5, with D perhaps TRBD1 (5 bases). Trimming took off 5 bases at V and 2 bases at J, with 16 bases between the two ends. The CDR3 is made up of 16 amino acids. Germline V lookup: CDR1 MDHEN, CDR2 SYDVKM. Here the CDR3 reads CASSPSPGLGNQPQHF. The CDR3 DNA is TGTGCCAGCAGTCCATCACCAGGGCTGGGCAATCAGCCCCAGCATTTT.

The CDR3 sequence is CASSPKGGGEVNSYEQYF. DNA of the CDR3: TGTGCCAGCAGCCCGAAAGGGGGCGGGGAGGTGAACTCCTACGAGCAGTACTTC. V usage is TRBV11-2 and J usage is TRBJ2-7; a possible D gene is TRBD1 (7 bases). This CDR3 contains 18 residues. V dropped 5 bases and J dropped 0 bases, with 23 bases sitting between them. Germline values: CDR1 SGHAT, CDR2 FQNNGV.

This clone appeared a few times. This rearrangement joins TRBV9 to TRBJ2-1, with TRBD1 matching 8 bases. The CDR3 totals 15 residues. Germline-derived CDR1 and CDR2 are SGDLS and YYNGEE. The V segment lost 0 bases and the J segment 3 bases; nucleotides outside the gene matches: 2. In nucleotides, the CDR3 is TGTGCCAGCAGCGTAGGGACAGGGAACTACAATGAGCAGTTCTTC. It translates to CASSVGTGNYNEQFF.